This passage covers 5 T cell receptor beta chains from one sample sequenced in a study of cytomegalovirus exposure and HLA in healthy donors. In the PCR, 60 Vbeta and 13 Jbeta primers were used. The table came from immunoSEQ multiplex PCR; TCRdb's copy has only in-frame clones and leaves some out. The sample lists roughly 92,000 clones; approximately 80% were seen once. The sample was PBMCs. The receptor set was obtained from a woman in her forties or fifties in good health and CMV-seropositive.

The chain links TRBV6-5 to TRBJ2-1; D possibly corresponds to TRBD1 (5 bases). With 2 bases removed from V and 6 bases from J, the gap between germline ends came to 8 bases. The CDR3 has 13 residues. From germline, CDR1 is MNHEY and CDR2 SVGAGI. The CDR3: CASSYARGNEQFF. Written as DNA, the CDR3 is TGTGCCAGCAGTTACGCAAGGGGCAATGAGCAGTTCTTC.

The J gene is TRBJ2-1, the V gene TRBV30; possible D gene TRBD2, 5 bases. The CDR3 sequence is 15 residues long. Germline V lookup: CDR1 GTSNPN, CDR2 SVGIG (reference sequence). The V end lost 3 bases, the J end lost 5 bases, and 17 bases lay between the germline ends. CDR3 sequence reads: CAWSGITAADNEQFF. The CDR3 DNA is TGTGCCTGGAGCGGTATTACAGCGGCGGACAATGAGCAGTTCTTC.

The chain joins TRBV5-1 to TRBJ2-1; D ambiguous. The V end lost 4 bases, the J end lost 8 bases, and 19 bases lay between the germline ends. This CDR3 has 15 residues. Germline V lookup: CDR1 SGHRS, CDR2 YFSETQ. CDR3 coding DNA: TGCGCCAGCAGCCCCGGAATGGGTAGCAGATATGAGCAGTTCTTC. This translates into CASSPGMGSRYEQFF.

The V gene is TRBV6-5, the J gene TRBJ1-1; D gene uncertain. In germline, CDR1 is MNHEY, CDR2 SVGAGI. Between the trimmed V and J ends, which lost 4 bases and 4 bases, there was a span of 10 bases. The CDR3 sequence is 13 residues long. The CDR3 sequence: CASSFIEGTEAFF. The CDR3, as DNA: TGTGCCAGCAGTTTTATTGAGGGCACTGAAGCTTTCTTT.

In this sample, this clone turned up once. The CDR3: CAISGGQGHGYTF. The CDR3 DNA sequence: TGTGCCATCAGTGGGGGACAGGGGCATGGCTACACCTTC. The rearrangement uses TRBV10-3 and TRBJ1-2; 10 positions agree with TRBD1. The V segment lost 4 bases and the J segment 6 bases; nucleotides outside the gene matches: 2. Germline-derived CDR1 and CDR2 are ENHRY and SYGVKD. CDR3 size: 13 residues.